This is a list of T cell receptor beta chains from one sample in a study of blood T cell repertoires in COVID-19. Clones were read by immunoSEQ multiplex PCR, and TCRdb kept only the in-frame ones, dropping some. Of roughly 200,000 clones listed, 80% to 90% are singletons. The material sequenced was peripheral blood. These receptors all come from a man between 60 and 75 years old with acute or convalescent COVID-19. The CDR3 runs from the conserved cysteine through the conserved F or W. A D gene is named only where the DNA matches it firmly. Size is omitted from some rows. Given values are once, few, many or a class for expanded clones.

clone size	V gene	J gene	D gene	CDR3 protein	CDR3 DNA
once	TRBV29-1	TRBJ2-1	.	CSVGGGQTYNEQFF	TGCAGCGTTGGGGGTGGACAAACCTACAATGAGCAGTTCTTC
.	TRBV7-9	TRBJ2-7	.	CASSSWDIYEQYF	TGTGCCAGCAGCTCCTGGGACATCTACGAGCAGTACTTC
.	TRBV5-4	TRBJ1-4	TRBD1	CASSPQPDRVKYEKLFF	TGTGCCAGCAGCCCCCAACCCGACAGGGTGAAGTATGAAAAACTGTTTTTT
.	TRBV5-1	TRBJ2-5	TRBD2	CASSRVTSGNWNQETQYF	TGCGCCAGCAGTCGCGTCACTAGCGGGAATTGGAACCAAGAGACCCAGTACTTC
.	TRBV28	TRBJ2-6	TRBD2	CASSLYAAGEPPGANVLTF	TGTGCCAGCAGTTTATACGCAGCGGGAGAACCCCCGGGGGCCAACGTCCTGACTTTC
.	TRBV18	TRBJ1-6	TRBD1	CASSRDRESSPLHF	TGTGCCAGCTCAAGGGACAGGGAGAGTTCACCCCTCCACTTT
.	TRBV2	TRBJ2-7	.	CASSDLGARMRRYSYEQYF	TGTGCCAGCAGTGATTTAGGGGCCAGGATGAGGAGATATAGCTACGAGCAGTACTTC
.	TRBV5-1	TRBJ2-2	TRBD2	CASSSLAENTGELFF	TGCGCCAGCAGCTCTCTAGCGGAGAACACCGGGGAGCTGTTTTTT
.	TRBV3-1/TRBV3-2	TRBJ1-6	.	CASSQGTPGRNSPLHF	TGTGCCAGCAGCCAAGGGACACCGGGGAGGAATTCACCCCTCCACTTT
.	TRBV28	TRBJ2-3	.	CASSSAGRTDTQYF	TGTGCCAGCAGTTCCGCGGGGCGGACAGATACGCAGTATTTT
.	TRBV5-4	TRBJ2-7	TRBD2	CASSGGVERVAYEQYF	TGTGCCAGCAGCGGGGGGGTGGAGCGGGTTGCCTACGAGCAGTACTTC
.	TRBV9	TRBJ2-3	.	CASSVAGGTVVSDTQYF	TGTGCCAGCAGCGTAGCGGGCGGGACTGTTGTTTCGGATACGCAGTATTTT
.	TRBV18	TRBJ2-5	TRBD1	CASSTSETGGQAQYF	TGTGCCAGCTCAACGTCCGAGACAGGGGGTCAGGCCCAGTACTTC
.	TRBV10-3	TRBJ2-3	.	CASQTSLSTDTQYF	TGTGCCAGCCAAACTAGTTTGAGCACAGATACGCAGTATTTT
.	TRBV15	TRBJ1-2	TRBD1	CATSRQGANYGYTF	TGTGCCACCAGCAGACAGGGGGCTAACTATGGCTACACCTTC
.	TRBV7-2	TRBJ2-7	.	CASSTGTPPYEQYF	TGTGCCAGCAGCACCGGGACTCCCCCCTACGAGCAGTACTTC
.	TRBV2	TRBJ2-1	.	CASTPGPLSYNEQFF	TGTGCCAGCACCCCAGGGCCCCTTTCCTACAATGAGCAGTTCTTC
.	TRBV5-3	TRBJ1-5	TRBD1	CARSLSRDRGRKGNQPQHF	TGTGCCAGAAGCTTATCCCGGGACAGGGGTAGAAAGGGAAATCAGCCCCAGCATTTT
few	TRBV28	TRBJ2-5	.	CASSPRRVSGTQYF	TGTGCCAGCAGCCCCAGGAGGGTTTCAGGGACCCAGTACTTC
.	TRBV2	TRBJ2-7	TRBD2	CASSERLAGGSYEQYF	TGTGCCAGCAGTGAAAGACTAGCGGGGGGCTCCTACGAGCAGTACTTC
once	TRBV7-2	TRBJ2-4	TRBD1	CASSLVGLTGSAKNIQYF	TGTGCCAGCAGCCTAGTTGGGCTGACAGGGTCAGCCAAAAACATTCAGTACTTC
.	TRBV4-2	TRBJ2-1	.	CASSPRGLQPSHYNEQFF	TGTGCCAGCAGCCCGCGAGGGCTCCAGCCTTCCCACTACAATGAGCAGTTCTTC
.	TRBV10-3	TRBJ2-1	TRBD2	CAISPGGYSNEQFF	TGTGCCATCAGTCCGGGGGGGTACAGCAATGAGCAGTTCTTC
few	TRBV7-2	TRBJ1-5	.	CASSLVGGNQPQHF	TGTGCCAGCAGCTTAGTGGGAGGCAATCAGCCCCAGCATTTT
.	TRBV5-5	TRBJ2-1	.	CASSLGGSVYNEQFF	TGTGCCAGCAGCTTGGGAGGTAGCGTCTACAATGAGCAGTTCTTC
.	TRBV28	TRBJ1-3	.	CASSLQKISGNTIYF	TGTGCCAGCAGTCTTCAGAAAATCTCTGGAAACACCATATATTTT
.	TRBV27	TRBJ2-2	TRBD2	CASSLVALAGEIGELFF	TGTGCCAGCAGTCTTGTAGCATTAGCGGGAGAGATCGGGGAGCTGTTTTTT
.	TRBV24-1	TRBJ2-7	TRBD2	CATSDPAGGSYEQYF	TGTGCCACCAGTGACCCAGCGGGAGGGTCCTACGAGCAGTACTTC
.	TRBV24-1	TRBJ2-1	.	CATSDIGRAAYNEQFF	TGTGCCACCAGTGACATCGGCAGGGCGGCCTACAATGAGCAGTTCTTC
.	TRBV4-3	TRBJ2-4	.	CASSQDLSRVAKNIQYF	TGCGCCAGCAGCCAAGATCTTAGTAGAGTAGCCAAAAACATTCAGTACTTC
.	TRBV9	TRBJ2-3	TRBD2	CASSPSGRSPRDTQYF	TGTGCCAGCAGCCCTAGCGGGAGGTCCCCTCGAGATACGCAGTATTTT
.	TRBV7-2	TRBJ2-1	TRBD2	CASTHPGGAYNEQFF	TGTGCCAGCACTCATCCCGGGGGGGCGTACAATGAGCAGTTCTTC
.	TRBV19	TRBJ1-5	.	CASSPTGLNQPQHF	TGTGCCAGTAGTCCAACAGGGCTCAATCAGCCCCAGCATTTT
.	TRBV4-1	TRBJ2-7	TRBD1	CASSQDRDRVYEQYF	TGCGCCAGCAGCCAAGATAGGGACAGGGTGTACGAGCAGTACTTC
.	TRBV28	TRBJ1-2	TRBD1	CASTLGGQGAGGYTF	TGTGCCAGCACCCTCGGGGGACAGGGGGCCGGTGGCTACACCTTC
.	TRBV5-1	TRBJ1-4	TRBD1	CASSPTGGTWEKLFF	TGCGCCAGCAGCCCCACAGGGGGCACTTGGGAAAAACTGTTTTTT
.	TRBV7-9	TRBJ2-2	TRBD2	CASSLGTSGTGELFF	TGTGCCAGCAGCTTAGGGACTAGTGGCACCGGGGAGCTGTTTTTT
.	TRBV29-1	TRBJ1-1	.	CSVRQSLNTEAFF	TGCAGCGTTCGACAGAGTTTGAACACTGAAGCTTTCTTT
.	TRBV27	TRBJ1-4	.	CASSLLARNNEKLFF	TGTGCCAGCAGTTTACTCGCCAGGAATAATGAAAAACTGTTTTTT
few	TRBV7-3	TRBJ2-7	TRBD2	CASSLTGGYEQYF	TGTGCCAGCAGCTTAACGGGAGGGTACGAGCAGTACTTC
.	TRBV19	TRBJ2-2	TRBD1	CASSLQGPEGPDTGELFF	TGTGCCAGTAGTCTACAGGGGCCTGAGGGCCCCGACACCGGGGAGCTGTTTTTT
.	TRBV27	TRBJ2-7	TRBD1	CASGTRDRAYEQYF	TGTGCCAGCGGAACCCGGGACAGGGCATACGAGCAGTACTTC